These T cell receptor beta chains were read from a single sample in a study of lymphopenia after photon versus proton radiotherapy. Profiling relied on immunoSEQ multiplex PCR, and the TCRdb table lists in-frame clones only, not all of them. The sample consists of under 70,000 clones, around 90% of them appearing once. Sequenced here: peripheral blood, sampled from a patient treated with photon-based radiotherapy. The receptors originated from a woman aged 35 to 49 with cholangiocarcinoma. CDR3s include the opening cysteine and the closing phenylalanine or tryptophan. The D gene is left open where the match is weak. Not all rows give a size; the values are once, few, many and, for expanded clones, a class.

d_call	clone_size	v_call	j_call	cdr3_nt	cdr3_aa
.	.	TRBV28	TRBJ2-7	TGTGCCAGCACGGGCCTCTACGAGCAGTACTTC	CASTGLYEQYF
.	.	TRBV18	TRBJ1-2	TGTGCCAGCTCACCATCTCAGGGTAACTATGGCTACACCTTC	CASSPSQGNYGYTF
.	.	TRBV9	TRBJ2-2	TGTGCCAGCAGCGTACCCGGGGAGCTGTTTTTT	CASSVPGELFF
TRBD2	.	TRBV28	TRBJ2-2	TGTGCCAGCAAGGTGGCGGGAGGGCCCAACGGGGAGCTGTTTTTT	CASKVAGGPNGELFF
.	.	TRBV5-5	TRBJ2-7	TGTGCCAGCAGCCCGTACACGCAGTACGAGCAGTACTTC	CASSPYTQYEQYF
.	.	TRBV7-6	TRBJ2-2	TGTGCCAGCACAGGGGGGCCTAACACCGGGGAGCTGTTTTTT	CASTGGPNTGELFF
.	.	TRBV27	TRBJ2-2	TGTGCCAGCAGTCGGACTCCTAACACCGGGGAGCTGTTTTTT	CASSRTPNTGELFF
.	.	TRBV18	TRBJ1-1	TGTGCCAGCTCAGAGGGGGAGAACACTGAAGCTTTCTTT	CASSEGENTEAFF
.	.	TRBV4-1	TRBJ1-1	TGTGCCAGCAGCCAAGGAGTCCGGGGACTCGTAGCTTTCTTT	CASSQGVRGLVAFF
TRBD2	.	TRBV2	TRBJ2-1	TGTGCCAGCAGTGCCCCCTCCAGCGGGGTGGCCTACAATGAGCAGTTCTTC	CASSAPSSGVAYNEQFF
TRBD1	.	TRBV9	TRBJ1-1	TGTGCCAGCAGCCCAGGGGACGGGACAGGGAGGAACACTGAAGCTTTCTTT	CASSPGDGTGRNTEAFF
.	few	TRBV25-1	TRBJ1-1	TGTGCCAGCAGTGAGGGGGTTACAGCTTTCTTT	CASSEGVTAFF
.	.	TRBV7-3	TRBJ1-1	TGTGCCAGCAGCAAACAGGGAACCGGCACCATGAACACTGAAGCTTTCTTT	CASSKQGTGTMNTEAFF
TRBD1	.	TRBV7-2	TRBJ1-1	TGTGCCAGCTCAATTACCGGGACAGGGAGGGGAACTGAAGCTTTCTTT	CASSITGTGRGTEAFF
.	.	TRBV28	TRBJ1-2	TGTGCCAGCAGTTCGGTGGGAGTTGCTAACTATGGCTACACCTTC	CASSSVGVANYGYTF